Listed here are 9 T cell receptor beta chains from one sample, sequenced in a study of blood T cell repertoires in COVID-19. The data were produced by immunoSEQ multiplex PCR, yet TCRdb's version contains in-frame clones alone and is incomplete. The data hold more than 70,000 clones, with over 70% observed a single time. Sequencing was carried out using peripheral blood. The origin of the receptors is a human donor in a cohort sampled during active COVID-19.

The chain recombines TRBV2 with TRBJ2-7; 9 bases match TRBD1. The CDR3 length is 14 residues. J lost 2 bases, V lost 1 base, and 0 bases had no gene match. CDR1 SNHLY and CDR2 FYNNEI come from the germline V gene. The CDR3 nucleotides read TGTGCCAGCAGTGAAGGGACAGGGGCCTACGAGCAGTACTTC. It codes for CASSEGTGAYEQYF.

The V and J genes are TRBV7-9 and TRBJ1-3, with D unclear. Trimming shortened V by 3 bases and J by 2 bases, and 5 bases separated the two germline ends. CDR1 is SEHNR, CDR2 FQNEAQ, per germline (reference sequence). The CDR3 is 13 residues long. In nucleotides, the CDR3 is TGTGCCAGCAGCTTCCAGGCTGGAAACACCATATATTTT. Residues: CASSFQAGNTIYF.

The chain carries TRBV6-5 and TRBJ1-1, with D perhaps TRBD1 (5 bases). The CDR3 has 15 amino acids. CDR1 MNHEY and CDR2 SVGAGI come from the germline V gene. Trimming shortened V by 2 bases and J by 0 bases, and 10 bases separated the two germline ends. The DNA for the CDR3 is TGTGCCAGCAGTTACACAGGAAACATGAACACTGAAGCTTTCTTT. It is translated as CASSYTGNMNTEAFF.

This rearrangement joins TRBV6-5 to TRBJ1-1, with no clear D. The CDR3 consists of 16 residues. The V end lost 0 bases, the J end lost 1 base, and 12 bases lay between the germline ends. Per germline, CDR1 MNHEY and CDR2 SVGAGI. The CDR3 bases are TGTGCCAGCAGTTACTCGACATTCTTTTCGAACACTGAAGCTTTCTTT. Translated, it gives CASSYSTFFSNTEAFF.

The chain has TRBV6-2 or TRBV6-3 and TRBJ2-7, with TRBD1 matching over 12 bases. J was trimmed by 4 bases and V by 0 bases; bases with no gene match: 7. The CDR3 has 17 residues. Germline CDR1 is MNHEY and CDR2 is SVGEGT. The CDR3 DNA follows: TGTGCCAGCAGTTACTCTCCGGGGACAGGGGGCCTTTACGAGCAGTACTTC. It specifies CASSYSPGTGGLYEQYF.

This chain joins TRBV24-1 and TRBJ2-5, with 9 bases lining up with TRBD1. The CDR3 totals 16 residues. Germline V gives CDR1 KGHDR, CDR2 SFDVKD. After removal of 4 bases from V and 5 bases from J, the junction contained 10 bases not matched to a gene. The CDR3 DNA follows: TGTGCCACCAGTGACCAGGGACAGGGAGGATGGGAGACCCAGTACTTC. This translates into CATSDQGQGGWETQYF.

The V call is TRBV30, the J call TRBJ2-1, with TRBD2 matching over 14 bases. CDR1 is GTSNPN, CDR2 SVGIG, per germline (reference sequence). The CDR3 is 15 amino acids. V gave up 0 bases and J gave up 13 bases; unmatched junction bases: 8. For the CDR3, the DNA is TGTGCCTGGAGTGTACGGGGGACTAGCGGGGGTTATCAGTTCTTC. Translated: CAWSVRGTSGGYQFF.

This clone was recorded at least ten times. This sequence joins TRBV20-1 and TRBJ1-1; a possible D gene is TRBD1 (5 bases). Trimming shortened V by 8 bases and J by 4 bases, and 11 bases separated the two germline ends. The CDR3 totals 11 residues. Looked up from germline, CDR1 is DFQATT and CDR2 is SNEGSKA (reference sequence). The CDR3 is CSTRGGTEAFF. The CDR3 bases are TGCAGTACTCGGGGGGGCACTGAAGCTTTCTTT.

This chain connects TRBV6-2 or TRBV6-3 to TRBJ1-5; TRBD1 matches 8 bases. CDR3 size: 16 residues. With 2 bases clipped from V and 1 base from J, the junction kept 4 bases outside the gene matches. Germline CDR1 is MNHEY and CDR2 is SVGEGT. The CDR3 reads CASSYRTGSSNQPQHF. CDR3 coding DNA: TGTGCCAGCAGTTACCGGACAGGGTCGAGCAATCAGCCCCAGCATTTT.